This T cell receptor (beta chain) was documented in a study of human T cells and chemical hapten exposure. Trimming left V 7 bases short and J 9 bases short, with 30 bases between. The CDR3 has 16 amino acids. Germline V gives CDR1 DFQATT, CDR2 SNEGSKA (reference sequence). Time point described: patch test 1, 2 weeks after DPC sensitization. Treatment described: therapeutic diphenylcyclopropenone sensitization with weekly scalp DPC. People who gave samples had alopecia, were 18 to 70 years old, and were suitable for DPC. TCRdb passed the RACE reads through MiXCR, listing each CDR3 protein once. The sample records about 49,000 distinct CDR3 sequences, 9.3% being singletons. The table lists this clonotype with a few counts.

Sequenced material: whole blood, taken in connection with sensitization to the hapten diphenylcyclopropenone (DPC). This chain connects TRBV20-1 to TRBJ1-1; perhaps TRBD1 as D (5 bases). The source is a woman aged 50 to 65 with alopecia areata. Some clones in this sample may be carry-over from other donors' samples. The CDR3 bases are TGCAGTGGGGCTAGGGTGGCGCCGGGGGTTTATTGTAAAGCTTTCTTT. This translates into CSGARVAPGVYCKAFF.